This T cell receptor beta chain was obtained from a study of cytomegalovirus exposure and HLA in healthy donors. Whole-study findings and limits: Later analysis identified about 18,000 TCR beta sequences associated with HLA alleles, using a false discovery rate threshold of 0.05. In a later analysis, TCR beta V- and J-gene trimming showed a link to a missense DCLRE1C variant. It was in a later analysis that TCR association rates were seen to vary by HLA locus, highest for DRB1 and lowest for HLA-C.

This clone was seen a few times. The antigen remains undetermined. Unmatched junction bases numbered 8, after V lost 4 bases and J lost 0 bases. Germline V CDR1 and CDR2: LNHDA, SQIVND (reference sequence). The CDR3 spans 18 residues. The PCR had 60 Vbeta and 13 Jbeta primers. TCRdb's copy holds only in-frame clones and misses some; the assay was immunoSEQ multiplex PCR. This table has roughly 190,000 clones, 12% appearing once. This chain uses TRBV19 with TRBJ1-5; TRBD1 agrees at 11 bases. Sequenced: PBMCs. The TCR originated in a man in his fifties or sixties in good health and CMV-seropositive. The CDR3 sequence: CASSKSGQGVYSNQPQHF. The DNA for the CDR3 is TGTGCCAGTAGTAAGTCGGGACAGGGGGTCTATAGCAATCAGCCCCAGCATTTT.